This T cell receptor beta chain derives from a study of blood T cell repertoires in COVID-19. Some clones are missing from TCRdb's copy, which holds only in-frame ones; the method was immunoSEQ multiplex PCR. The sample consists of roughly 460,000 clones, over 85% of them appearing once. The ends were cut back, 6 bases at V and 0 bases at J, with 12 bases in the middle. This CDR3 contains 15 residues. Germline CDR1 MGHRA, CDR2 YSYEKL. This rearrangement joins TRBV4-1 to TRBJ2-1; D may be TRBD1 (8 bases). The TCR comes from a man between 18 and 35 years old with COVID-19, enrolled during active disease. Input material: peripheral blood. The CDR3 DNA is TGCGCCAGCAGGACAGGGGACTACTCCTACAATGAGCAGTTCTTC. The encoded protein is CASRTGDYSYNEQFF.